These 30 T cell receptor beta chains were all obtained from the same sample, sequenced in a study of vaccination effects on CD4 cells after COVID-19. Their antigens are not known. Here immunoSEQ multiplex PCR was the method, and the copy in TCRdb shows in-frame clones only, minus some. The table has 50,000 to 60,000 clones, 70% seen once; the top ten hold approximately 20%. Pools of viral peptides were used by the ViraFEST assay to expand antigen-specific CD4+ T cells ahead of sequencing. Culture proceeded for approximately 10 days, and CD4+ T cells were then isolated. Recipients of the vaccine had no prior SARS-CoV-2 infection and negative nucleocapsid antibodies. Sequencing used CD4+ T cells from PBMCs cultured with SARS-CoV-2 spike peptides, obtained before COVID-19 vaccination. All receptors come from a human donor who received a COVID-19 vaccine.

This rearrangement joins TRBV6-2 or TRBV6-3 to TRBJ1-1; a weak D match, TRBD1 (6 bases). There are 14 residues in the CDR3. Trimming removed 5 bases at V and 6 bases at J, with 16 bases between. Germline V gives CDR1 MNHEY, CDR2 SVGEGT. CDR3 in DNA: TGTGCCAGCAGTCGGACAGTAATGAGGGCTGAAGCTTTCTTT. Protein: CASSRTVMRAEAFF.

The gene calls are TRBV5-5 and TRBJ1-1; tentatively, D is TRBD1 (6 bases). V was shortened by 7 bases and J by 1 base, with 11 bases between the two germline ends. In germline, CDR1 is SGHKS, CDR2 YYEKEE (reference sequence). The CDR3 runs 13 residues. CDR3 in amino acids: CASGGTKNTEAFF. The CDR3, as DNA: TGTGCCAGCGGCGGGACAAAGAACACTGAAGCTTTCTTT.

This clone has a handful of counts. The gene calls are TRBV7-8 and TRBJ1-3; 9 positions agree with TRBD1. The CDR3 covers 15 residues. Germline CDR1 reads SGHVS; CDR2 reads FQNEAQ. The V segment lost 5 bases and the J segment 4 bases; nucleotides outside the gene matches: 6. CDR3 sequence: CASSQQGAGGNTIYF. As DNA, the CDR3 is TGTGCCAGCAGCCAACAGGGGGCTGGGGGAAACACCATATATTTT.

The chain combines TRBV28 with TRBJ1-3, with D perhaps TRBD1 (5 bases). Germline V gene data show CDR1 as MDHEN and CDR2 as SYDVKM. Trimming cost V 2 bases and J 0 bases, with 14 bases left between them. The CDR3 sequence is 17 residues long. The CDR3 here is CASSLMRGVSSGNTIYF. CDR3 DNA sequence: TGTGCCAGCAGTTTAATGCGGGGGGTATCCTCTGGAAACACCATATATTTT.

The CDR3 bases are TGTGCCAGCAGCTTTGGGGGACTAGCGGATAGCACAGATACGCAGTATTTT. It specifies CASSFGGLADSTDTQYF. The chain joins TRBV5-4 to TRBJ2-3; 11 nucleotides align to TRBD2. The length of the CDR3 is 17 residues. V lost 2 bases and J lost 0; bases outside the gene matches: 5. Germline V CDR1 and CDR2: SGHNT, YYREEE (reference sequence).

The V call is TRBV5-4, the J call TRBJ1-2; 9 bases are shared with TRBD1. The CDR3 loop spans 14 amino acids. The germline V gene encodes CDR1 SGHNT and CDR2 YYREEE (reference sequence). J gave up 8 bases and V 5 bases, and 10 bases lay outside the gene matches. The CDR3 DNA sequence: TGTGCCAGCAGGGCACAGGGGGCAGGTAGGGGCTACACCTTC. Protein product: CASRAQGAGRGYTF. Complete variable domain (other parts from reference TRBV5-4 and TRBJ1-2): ETGVTQSPTHLIKTRGQQVTLRCSSQSGHNTVSWYQQALGQGPQFIFQYYREEENGRGNFPPRFSGLQFPNYSSELNVNALELDDSALYLCASRAQGAGRGYTFGSGTRLTVV.

This chain connects TRBV28 to TRBJ2-1; 7 bases line up with TRBD1. CDR3 length: 13 amino acids. Looked up from germline, CDR1 is MDHEN and CDR2 is SYDVKM. V trimming: 5 bases; J trimming: 4 bases; junction bases outside the gene matches: 2. CDR3 DNA: TGTGCCAGCAGTGGACAGGTTTACAATGAGCAGTTCTTC. It codes for CASSGQVYNEQFF.

The chain has TRBV10-3 and TRBJ2-1; TRBD2 matches at 9 bases. J lost 4 bases, V lost 10 bases, and 5 bases had no gene match. CDR3 size: 13 residues. From germline, CDR1 is ENHRY and CDR2 SYGVKD. The CDR3 here is CATIAGVYNEQFF. DNA of the CDR3: TGTGCCACGATAGCGGGGGTGTACAATGAGCAGTTCTTC.

V gene TRBV19 combines with J gene TRBJ2-1; 14 bases agree with TRBD2. Germline V CDR1 and CDR2: LNHDA, SQIVND (reference sequence). There are 19 residues in the CDR3. V was pared by 5 bases and J by 0 bases, with 9 bases of the junction left unmatched. In nucleotides, the CDR3 is TGTGCCAGTAGTCCTGGGACTAGCGGGAGTCAAGGCTCCTACAATGAGCAGTTCTTC. Translating it yields CASSPGTSGSQGSYNEQFF.

CDR3 in amino acids: CASSRIKTGGNYNEQFF. In DNA, the CDR3 is TGTGCCAGCAGCCGAATTAAGACAGGGGGCAACTACAATGAGCAGTTCTTC. The rearrangement links TRBV14 to TRBJ2-1, with TRBD1 matching 10 bases. CDR3 length: 17 amino acids. The germline V gene encodes CDR1 SGHDN and CDR2 FVKESK. After removal of 4 bases from V and 3 bases from J, the junction contained 9 bases not matched to a gene.

The rearrangement joins TRBV15 to TRBJ1-2; possible D gene TRBD1, 5 bases. The CDR3 sequence is 13 residues long. V shed 0 bases and J shed 8 bases, with 10 bases lying between them. The germline V gene encodes CDR1 LNHNV and CDR2 YYDKDF (reference sequence). The CDR3, as DNA: TGTGCCACCAGCAGAGATGGGCAGGGAGGCTACACCTTC. Its translation: CATSRDGQGGYTF.

J is TRBJ2-5 and V is TRBV12-3 or TRBV12-4; 8 positions agree with TRBD1. V dropped 5 bases and J dropped 4; count of bases not matched to a gene: 0. There are 12 residues in the CDR3. For the CDR3, the DNA is TGTGCCAGCAGTCAGGGGGCAGAGACCCAGTACTTC. Amino acids: CASSQGAETQYF.

The CDR3 bases are TGTGCCAGCAGCCAGACAGGGTCTGAAGCTTTCTTT. This sequence encodes CASSQTGSEAFF. This chain links TRBV14 with TRBJ1-1; 7 positions agree with TRBD1. Looked up from germline, CDR1 is SGHDN and CDR2 is FVKESK. V was clipped by 3 bases and J by 6 bases; unmatched bases: 1. The CDR3 contains 12 residues.

The V call is TRBV28, the J call TRBJ1-2, with D unresolved. The CDR3 length is 12 residues. Germline V gene sequence: CDR1 MDHEN, CDR2 SYDVKM. V lost 5 bases and J 2 bases, leaving 6 bases between the germline ends. The CDR3 loop reads CASSGQNYGYTF. In DNA form, the CDR3 reads TGTGCCAGCAGTGGGCAGAACTATGGCTACACCTTC.

The V and J genes are TRBV7-3 and TRBJ1-1; D unresolved. This CDR3 spans 14 amino acids. Germline loops: CDR1 SGHTA, CDR2 FQGTGA. With 5 bases removed from V and 1 base from J, the gap between germline ends came to 11 bases. CDR3 nucleotide sequence: TGTGCCAGCAGCCCAGGACCTTCGAACACTGAAGCTTTCTTT. It translates to CASSPGPSNTEAFF.

The chain is built from TRBV6-5 and TRBJ2-1, with a tentative D call TRBD1 (6 bases). Germline V gene sequence: CDR1 MNHEY, CDR2 SVGAGI. V gave up 5 bases and J gave up 4 bases, with 15 bases separating them. This CDR3 comprises 15 residues. CDR3 nucleotide sequence: TGTGCCAGCAGTCACCGGGACACCTCGTACAATGAGCAGTTCTTC. Translated: CASSHRDTSYNEQFF.

The V gene is TRBV5-4, the J gene TRBJ2-7; perhaps D is TRBD1 or TRBD2 (5 bases each). The CDR3 has 13 amino acids. The V end was cut by 4 bases, the J end by 5 bases, with 13 bases between. CDR1 and CDR2 (germline): SGHNT, YYREEE (reference sequence). The CDR3 sequence: CASSRTGDHEQYF. Here the CDR3 DNA reads TGTGCCAGCAGCCGGACCGGGGACCACGAGCAGTACTTC. Based on the CDR3 plus reference TRBV5-4 and TRBJ2-7, the full variable domain is ETGVTQSPTHLIKTRGQQVTLRCSSQSGHNTVSWYQQALGQGPQFIFQYYREEENGRGNFPPRFSGLQFPNYSSELNVNALELDDSALYLCASSRTGDHEQYFGPGTRLTVT.

CDR3 region: CASSYPRQRGNYEQYF. The CDR3 DNA is TGTGCCAGCAGTTACCCAAGGCAGCGGGGGAACTACGAGCAGTACTTC. The chain carries TRBV6-2 or TRBV6-3 and TRBJ2-7; 8 positions match TRBD2. The CDR3 extends over 16 amino acids. In germline, CDR1 is MNHEY, CDR2 SVGEGT. Trimming removed 2 bases from V and 3 bases from J; junction bases left unmatched: 9.

The V gene is TRBV14, the J gene TRBJ1-1; D unclear. Germline CDR1 and CDR2: SGHDN and FVKESK. There are 13 residues in the CDR3. V was pared by 6 bases and J by 0 bases, with 8 bases between. The CDR3 bases are TGTGCCAGCAGTAAACAGATGAACACTGAAGCTTTCTTT. Encoded protein: CASSKQMNTEAFF.

This chain uses TRBV5-6 with TRBJ2-7, with a tentative D call TRBD1 (5 bases). Trimming took 0 bases from V and 5 from J, leaving 15 bases between them. The CDR3 contains 15 residues. The germline CDR1 and CDR2 sequences are SGHDT and YYEEEE. The CDR3 sequence is CASSLVSRQLDEQYF. The DNA for the CDR3 is TGTGCCAGCAGCTTGGTTTCGCGACAGCTCGACGAGCAGTACTTC. The full variable domain, with the rest looked up from reference TRBV5-6 and TRBJ2-7, is DAGVTQSPTHLIKTRGQQVTLRCSPKSGHDTVSWYQQALGQGPQFIFQYYEEEERQRGNFPDRFSGHQFPNYSSELNVNALLLGDSALYLCASSLVSRQLDEQYFGPGTRLTVT.

V and J are TRBV11-2 and TRBJ1-1; D ambiguous. V lost 5 bases to trimming and J lost 5 bases, with 12 bases between them. Germline V gene sequence: CDR1 SGHAT, CDR2 FQNNGV. The CDR3 is 13 amino acids. CDR3 region: CASSAAFETEAFF. The CDR3 nucleotides are TGTGCCAGCAGCGCGGCCTTTGAAACTGAAGCTTTCTTT.

The V call is TRBV5-6, the J call TRBJ2-1, with 7 nucleotides matching TRBD1. The germline V gene has CDR1 SGHDT and CDR2 YYEEEE. Trimming cost V 1 base and J 6 bases; bases outside gene matches: 10. The CDR3 is 16 amino acids. The CDR3 sequence is CASSLLGTGVVNEQFF. The CDR3 DNA is TGTGCCAGCAGCTTGCTAGGCACAGGGGTAGTCAATGAGCAGTTCTTC.

This clone has just a few counts. The rearrangement links TRBV11-1 to TRBJ1-4; 9 nucleotides line up with TRBD1. The CDR3 loop spans 15 amino acids. The ends lost 5 bases at V and 5 bases at J; junction bases unmatched: 6. Germline V lookup: CDR1 SGHAT, CDR2 FQDESV (reference sequence). CDR3 in amino acids: CASSPPGQGNEKLFF. Written as DNA, the CDR3 is TGTGCCAGCAGCCCACCGGGACAGGGAAATGAAAAACTGTTTTTT.

This clone was counted a few times. The J gene is TRBJ2-2, the V gene TRBV3-1 (or the pseudogene TRBV3-2), with TRBD1 identical over 7 bases. Unmatched junction bases numbered 14, after V lost 3 bases and J lost 7 bases. This CDR3 has 17 residues. CDR1 and CDR2 (germline): LGHDT, YNNKEL (reference sequence). DNA of the CDR3: TGTGCCAGCAGCCAGGCCCCGGACAGGTTCTATCACGGGGAGCTGTTTTTT. It encodes CASSQAPDRFYHGELFF.

The V and J genes are TRBV7-2 and TRBJ2-1; 11 bases line up with TRBD2. The CDR3 contains 16 residues. The trim removed 5 bases at V and 4 bases at J, leaving 7 bases unmatched. The V gene's germline CDR1 is SGHTA and CDR2 FQGNSA. The CDR3 region has the DNA TGTGCCAGCAGCGTCTCCGGGACTAGCGGTTACAATGAGCAGTTCTTC. Protein product: CASSVSGTSGYNEQFF.

This clone was seen a handful of times. This chain connects TRBV6-1 to TRBJ1-2; D ambiguous. Germline CDR1 reads MNHNS; CDR2 reads SASEGT. The length of the CDR3 is 15 residues. Trimming left V 0 bases short and J 3 bases short, with 11 bases between. As DNA, the CDR3 is TGTGCCAGCAGTGAAGCGGGCGGGGTCTACTATGGCTACACCTTC. Protein sequence: CASSEAGGVYYGYTF.

This clone was seen a few times. The chain combines TRBV5-6 with TRBJ2-7; tentatively, D is TRBD1 (6 bases). Trimming took off 2 bases at V and 2 bases at J, with 14 bases between the two ends. The CDR3 runs to 15 residues. CDR1 SGHDT and CDR2 YYEEEE come from the germline V gene. CDR3 sequence (DNA): TGTGCCAGCAGCTTTTTTGGACAGAGCCCCTACGAGCAGTACTTC. Translating it yields CASSFFGQSPYEQYF.

The V gene is TRBV3-1 (or the pseudogene TRBV3-2), the J gene TRBJ1-3; D ambiguous. The CDR3 runs to 16 residues. Between the trimmed V and J ends, which lost 0 bases and 0 bases, there was a span of 9 bases. Germline CDR1 LGHDT, CDR2 YNNKEL (reference sequence). CDR3 coding DNA: TGTGCCAGCAGCCAAGAGATACGTACCTCTGGAAACACCATATATTTT. Translating it yields CASSQEIRTSGNTIYF.

The V call is TRBV27, the J call TRBJ2-7; D might be TRBD1 (6 bases). The germline CDR1 and CDR2 sequences are MNHEY and SMNVEV (reference sequence). The CDR3 is made up of 12 amino acids. V lost 5 bases, J lost 3 bases, and 8 bases lay in between. The CDR3 region has the DNA TGTGCCAGCAGTAAACAGGGCTACGAGCAGTACTTC. It codes for CASSKQGYEQYF.

This chain uses TRBV11-2 with TRBJ1-1; the D gene is possibly TRBD1 (5 bases). CDR3 size: 13 residues. Trimming left V 1 base short and J 5 bases short, with 8 bases between. Germline CDR1 is SGHAT and CDR2 is FQNNGV. The CDR3 region has the DNA TGTGCCAGCAGCTTAGTCAGGGAAACTGAAGCTTTCTTT. Amino acid sequence: CASSLVRETEAFF.